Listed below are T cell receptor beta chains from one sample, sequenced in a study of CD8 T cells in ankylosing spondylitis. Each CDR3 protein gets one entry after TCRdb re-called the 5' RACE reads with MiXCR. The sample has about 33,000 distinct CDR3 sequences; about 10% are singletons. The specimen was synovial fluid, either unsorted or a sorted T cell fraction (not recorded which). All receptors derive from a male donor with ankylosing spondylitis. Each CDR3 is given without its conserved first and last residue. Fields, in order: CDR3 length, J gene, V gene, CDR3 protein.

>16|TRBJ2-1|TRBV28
ASSPPPLAQSSYNEQF
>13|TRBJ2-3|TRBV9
ASSLSRERGDTQY
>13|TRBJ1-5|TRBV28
ASSTRLVEGQPQH
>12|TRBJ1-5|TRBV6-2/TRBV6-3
ASSYFRGTQPQH
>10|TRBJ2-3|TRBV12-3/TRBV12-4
ASRPGTDTQY
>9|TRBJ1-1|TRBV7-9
ASPVGTEAF
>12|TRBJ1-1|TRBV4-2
ASSARTENTEAF
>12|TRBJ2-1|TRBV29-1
SALTSGSANEQF
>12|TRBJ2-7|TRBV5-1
ASSLLYLSYEQY
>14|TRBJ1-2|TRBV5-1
ASSLGDRPQGDGYT
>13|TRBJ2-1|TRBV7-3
ASSLGSGSTNEQF
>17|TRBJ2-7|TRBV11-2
ASSFKGGTSGRAFHEQY
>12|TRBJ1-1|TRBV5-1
ASSLAVGGAEAF
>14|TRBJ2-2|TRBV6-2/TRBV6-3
ASSRYGPSNTGELF
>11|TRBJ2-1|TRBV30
AWSAGGHNEQF
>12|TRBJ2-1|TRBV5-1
ASSPGQGYNEQF
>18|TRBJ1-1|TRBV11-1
ASSLAPGGRQNWDHTEAF
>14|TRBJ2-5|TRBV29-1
SVEDLHNGVQETQY
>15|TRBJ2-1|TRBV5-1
ASSFDSGTSGYNEQF
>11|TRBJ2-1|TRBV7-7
ASSLAPGQGVY
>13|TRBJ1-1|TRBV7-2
ASSLWEGWETEAF
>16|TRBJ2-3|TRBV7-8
ASSLPGGSESGTDTQY
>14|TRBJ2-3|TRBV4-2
ASSPSGQGLSWTQY
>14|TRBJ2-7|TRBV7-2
ASSSSRGGAYHEQY
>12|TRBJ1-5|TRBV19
ASKGGGGNQPQH
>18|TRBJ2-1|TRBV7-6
ASSPALTAPLASLYNEQF
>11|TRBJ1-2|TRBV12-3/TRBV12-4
ASSSNRDYGYT
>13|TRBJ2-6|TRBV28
ASSFPGTWANVLT
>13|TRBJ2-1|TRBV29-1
SVPLSGQGYNEQF
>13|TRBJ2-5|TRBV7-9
ASSHRGTLPETQY
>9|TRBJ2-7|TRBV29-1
SVERGREEY
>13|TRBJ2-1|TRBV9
ASSGSSGSYNEQF
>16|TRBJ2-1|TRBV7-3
ASSLRQGSFGGYNEQF
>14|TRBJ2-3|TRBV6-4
ASSDSPGQGADTQY